The sequence of this T cell receptor beta chain was determined in a study of T cell responses to AZD1222 COVID-19 vaccine. About the study: Timing groups of about 4 and about 12 weeks for second doses were pooled.

This CDR3 region has 11 residues. CDR1 MNHEY and CDR2 SVGAGI come from the germline V gene. V dropped 4 bases and J dropped 2 bases, with 3 bases sitting between them. Study outcomes and limitations: The donors showed a predominance of white British ancestry and of females, with possible underestimation of clonal diversity.

Sequencing used immunoSEQ multiplex PCR; TCRdb keeps in-frame clones, though not all of them. Of under 150,000 clones in the sample, 92% were seen once. To note about this clone: The antigen is not known.

Here the sequenced sample was peripheral blood, taken on day 0 of AZD1222 vaccination. This receptor was obtained from an adult in good health. V gene TRBV6-5 combines with J gene TRBJ2-7; D gene ambiguous. The CDR3 DNA is TGTGCCAGCAGTTCCACCTACGAGCAGTACTTC. This encodes CASSSTYEQYF.